This T cell receptor (beta chain) was sequenced for a study of control samples from healthy donors and cancer patients. Data came from immunoSEQ multiplex PCR; TCRdb stores just in-frame clones and leaves some out. This table holds around 99,000 clones, around 88% found once. Trimming at V came to 5 bases and at J to 4 bases, leaving 7 bases not matched to a gene. Germline loops: CDR1 LGHDT, CDR2 YNNKEL (reference sequence). The CDR3 runs to 16 residues. This sequence joins TRBV3-1 (or the pseudogene TRBV3-2) and TRBJ2-5, with 13 bases that match TRBD2. Sequencing was carried out using blood. The source of this sequence is a woman aged 45 to 65 in good health. The CDR3 bases are TGTGCCAGCAGCTATTCGGGACTAGCGGGAAGAGAGACCCAGTACTTC. Translating gives CASSYSGLAGRETQYF.